Described below is a single T cell receptor (beta chain) sequence and its context. CD4+CD25+CD127- Tregs, CD4+CD25- non-Tregs, CD4 and CD8 cells were sorted. The repertoire was sequenced with immunoSEQ multiplex PCR; TCRdb's copy has only in-frame clones and lacks some. The table shows under 300,000 clones, with more than 65% occurring only once. The data derive from a study of Tregs in tolerant kidney transplant recipients. Source material: CD4+ T cells from blood. This clonotype originated in a human donor in good health.

CDR3 loop: CASSFGGPSYEQYF. DNA of the CDR3: TGCGCCAGCAGCTTCGGGGGGCCCTCCTACGAGCAGTACTTC. The chain employs TRBV5-1 and TRBJ2-5; D might be TRBD2 (7 bases). The end of the DNA fits TRBJ2-7 better, so the J call may be wrong. Germline assignment: CDR1 SGHRS and CDR2 YFSETQ. CDR3 length equals 14 residues.